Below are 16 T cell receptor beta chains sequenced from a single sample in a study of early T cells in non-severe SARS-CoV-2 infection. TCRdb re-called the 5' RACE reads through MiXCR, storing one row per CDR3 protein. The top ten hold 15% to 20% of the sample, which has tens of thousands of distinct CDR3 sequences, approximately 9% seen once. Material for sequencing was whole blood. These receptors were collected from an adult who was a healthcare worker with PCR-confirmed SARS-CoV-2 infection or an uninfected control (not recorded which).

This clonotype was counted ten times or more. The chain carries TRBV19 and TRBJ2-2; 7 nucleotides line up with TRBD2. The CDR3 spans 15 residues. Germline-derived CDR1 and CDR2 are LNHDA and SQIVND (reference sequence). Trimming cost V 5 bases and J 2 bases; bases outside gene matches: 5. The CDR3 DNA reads TGTGCCAGTAGTCCTCTAGCGGATAACACCGGGGAGCTGTTTTTT. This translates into CASSPLADNTGELFF.

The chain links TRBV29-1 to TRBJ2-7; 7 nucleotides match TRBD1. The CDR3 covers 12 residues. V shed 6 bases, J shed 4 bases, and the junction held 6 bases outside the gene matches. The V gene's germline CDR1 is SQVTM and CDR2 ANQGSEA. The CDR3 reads CSVRKGAYEQYF. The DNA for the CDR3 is TGCAGCGTGCGCAAGGGGGCTTACGAGCAGTACTTC.

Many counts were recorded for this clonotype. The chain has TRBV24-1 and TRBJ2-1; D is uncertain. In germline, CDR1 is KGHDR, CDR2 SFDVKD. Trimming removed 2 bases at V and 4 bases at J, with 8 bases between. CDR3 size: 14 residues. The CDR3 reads CATSDSLKYNEQFF. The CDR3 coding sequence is TGTGCCACCAGTGATTCCTTGAAGTACAATGAGCAGTTCTTC.

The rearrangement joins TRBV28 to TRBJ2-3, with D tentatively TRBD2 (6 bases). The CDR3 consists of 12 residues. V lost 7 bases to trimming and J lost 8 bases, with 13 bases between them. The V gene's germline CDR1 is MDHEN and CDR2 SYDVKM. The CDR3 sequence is CASTTRGGTQYF. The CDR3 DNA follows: TGTGCCAGCACCACGAGGGGAGGTACGCAGTATTTT.

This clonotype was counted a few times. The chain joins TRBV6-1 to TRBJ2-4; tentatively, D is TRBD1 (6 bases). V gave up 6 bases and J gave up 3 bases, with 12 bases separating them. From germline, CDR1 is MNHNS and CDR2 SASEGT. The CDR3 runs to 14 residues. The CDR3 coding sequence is TGTGCCAGCAGCCTTGGACAGAACAAAAACATTCAGTACTTC. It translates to CASSLGQNKNIQYF.

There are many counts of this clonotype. CDR3 sequence reads: CAISESSRLGGYTF. The CDR3 DNA reads TGTGCCATCAGTGAGTCGAGCCGCTTGGGAGGCTACACCTTC. The rearrangement joins TRBV10-3 to TRBJ1-2; D ambiguous. This CDR3 spans 14 amino acids. CDR1 is ENHRY, CDR2 SYGVKD, per germline. V lost 0 bases, J lost 8 bases, and 13 bases lay in between.

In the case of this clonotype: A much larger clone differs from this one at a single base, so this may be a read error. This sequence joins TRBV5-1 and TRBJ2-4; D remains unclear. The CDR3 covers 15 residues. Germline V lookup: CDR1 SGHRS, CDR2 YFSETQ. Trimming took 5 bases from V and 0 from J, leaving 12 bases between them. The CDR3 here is CASRPVLEAKNIQYF. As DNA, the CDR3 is TGCGCCAGCAGGCCTGTCCTTGAAGCCAAAAACATTCAGTACTTC.

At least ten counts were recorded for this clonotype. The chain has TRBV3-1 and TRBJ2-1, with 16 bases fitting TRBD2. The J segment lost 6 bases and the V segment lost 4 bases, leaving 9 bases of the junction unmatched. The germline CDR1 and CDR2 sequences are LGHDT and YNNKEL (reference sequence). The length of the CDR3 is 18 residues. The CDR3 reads CASSPGTSGRARGNEQFF. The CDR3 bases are TGTGCCAGCAGCCCTGGGACTAGCGGGAGGGCCCGTGGCAATGAGCAGTTCTTC.

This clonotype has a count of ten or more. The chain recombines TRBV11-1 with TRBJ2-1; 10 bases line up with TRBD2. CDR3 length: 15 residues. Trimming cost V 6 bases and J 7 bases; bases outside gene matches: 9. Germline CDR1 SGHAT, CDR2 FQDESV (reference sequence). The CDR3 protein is CASRDLAGVRNEQFF. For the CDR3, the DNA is TGTGCCAGCAGGGACCTAGCGGGAGTACGAAATGAGCAGTTCTTC.

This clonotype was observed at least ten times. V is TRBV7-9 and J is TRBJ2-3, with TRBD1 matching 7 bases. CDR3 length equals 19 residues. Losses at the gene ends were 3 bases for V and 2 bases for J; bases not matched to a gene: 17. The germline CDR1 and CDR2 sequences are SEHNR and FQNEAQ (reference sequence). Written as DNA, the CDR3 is TGTGCCAGCAGCTTTTCTGCGCCCCGAGGGACAGCGTCCACAGATACGCAGTATTTT. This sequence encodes CASSFSAPRGTASTDTQYF.

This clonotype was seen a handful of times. The CDR3 region is CAWSSASGRYYEQYF. The CDR3 DNA reads TGTGCCTGGAGTAGTGCTAGCGGGAGATATTACGAGCAGTACTTC. The genes are TRBV30 and TRBJ2-7; 10 positions match TRBD2. The J segment lost 4 bases and the V segment lost 2 bases, leaving 8 bases of the junction unmatched. This CDR3 has 15 amino acids. Germline CDR1 and CDR2: GTSNPN and SVGIG (reference sequence).

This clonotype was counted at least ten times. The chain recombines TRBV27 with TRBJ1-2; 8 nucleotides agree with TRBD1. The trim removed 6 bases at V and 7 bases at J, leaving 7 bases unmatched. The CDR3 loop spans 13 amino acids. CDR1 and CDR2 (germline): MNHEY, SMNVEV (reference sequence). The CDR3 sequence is CASSPRTGTGYTF. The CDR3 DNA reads TGTGCCAGCAGCCCCAGGACAGGGACTGGCTACACCTTC.

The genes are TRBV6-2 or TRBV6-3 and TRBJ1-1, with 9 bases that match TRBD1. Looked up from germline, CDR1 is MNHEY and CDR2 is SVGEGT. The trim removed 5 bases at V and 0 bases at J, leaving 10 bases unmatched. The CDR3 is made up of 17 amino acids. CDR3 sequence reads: CASSPIRDRVMNTEAFF. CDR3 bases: TGTGCCAGCAGTCCCATCCGGGACAGGGTGATGAACACTGAAGCTTTCTTT.

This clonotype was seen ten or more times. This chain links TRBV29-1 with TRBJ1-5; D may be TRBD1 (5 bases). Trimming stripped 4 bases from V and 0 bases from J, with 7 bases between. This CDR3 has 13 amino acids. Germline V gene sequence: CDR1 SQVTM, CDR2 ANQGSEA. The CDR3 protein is CSVVGGSNQPQHF. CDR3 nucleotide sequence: TGCAGCGTTGTGGGGGGTAGCAATCAGCCCCAGCATTTT.

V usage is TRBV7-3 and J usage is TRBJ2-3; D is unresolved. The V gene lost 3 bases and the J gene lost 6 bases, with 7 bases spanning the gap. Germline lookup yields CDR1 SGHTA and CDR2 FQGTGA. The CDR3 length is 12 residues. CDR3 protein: CASSLMSDTQYF. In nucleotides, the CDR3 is TGTGCCAGCAGCTTGATGTCGGATACGCAGTATTTT.

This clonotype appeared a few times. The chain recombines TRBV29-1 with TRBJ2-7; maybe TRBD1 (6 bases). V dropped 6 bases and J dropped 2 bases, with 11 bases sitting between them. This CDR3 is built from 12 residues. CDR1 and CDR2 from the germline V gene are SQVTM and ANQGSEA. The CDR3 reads CSVRDTTYEQYF. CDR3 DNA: TGCAGCGTCCGGGACACCACCTACGAGCAGTACTTC.